This T cell receptor (beta chain) is drawn from a study of cytomegalovirus exposure and HLA in healthy donors. Whole-study findings and limits: Reportedly, fewer N-insertions than the approximately 680-donor mean appeared in an Asian-associated ancestry cluster in a later analysis.

Germline V gene data show CDR1 as SGHTA and CDR2 as FQGNSA. The CDR3 spans 15 residues. V was pared by 4 bases and J by 10 bases, with 6 bases of the junction left unmatched. Details on this clone: Its antigen remains unknown.

The PCR employed 60 Vbeta primers together with 13 Jbeta primers. Method: immunoSEQ multiplex PCR; TCRdb's copy keeps in-frame clones and lacks some. The repertoire has fewer than 250,000 clones, 70% to 90% of them found once; the top ten carry about 3%. This chain connects TRBV7-2 to TRBJ1-6; TRBD1 matches 11 bases. The sample taken for sequencing was PBMCs. The receptor's source is a man aged 30-40 years in good health and CMV-seronegative. The CDR3 sequence: CASSSQDRGQSPLHF. The CDR3 DNA follows: TGTGCCAGCAGCTCACAGGACAGGGGGCAATCACCCCTCCACTTT.